The rows below give T cell receptor beta chains drawn from one sample of a study of blood T cells in healthy people across ages. Each CDR3 protein is one row after TCRdb ran MiXCR on the 5' RACE reads. The table records about 1.4 million distinct CDR3 sequences, 55% to 75% of them present only once. Sequenced: blood. The receptors originated from a man aged 18 to 35 in good health. The CDR3 runs from the conserved cysteine through the conserved F or W. A D gene is named only where the DNA matches it firmly. Where a row states a size, it is once, few, many or the class of an expanded clone; other rows omit it.

>TRBJ2-1|-|-|TRBV28
TGTGCCAGCAGTGACCTGGGTCAGGAGCAGTTCTTC
CASSDLGQEQFF
>TRBJ2-1|-|few|TRBV3-1
TGTGCCAGCAGCCCCGCTCCACTGACCTACAATGAGCAGTTCTTC
CASSPAPLTYNEQFF
>TRBJ2-7|TRBD2|few|TRBV4-3
TGCGCCAGCAGCCAAGAAAGCGGACTAGCGCTCGAGCAGTACTTC
CASSQESGLALEQYF
>TRBJ1-1|TRBD1|-|TRBV24-1
TGTGCCACCAGTGATAACAGGGGGCTGAGCACTGAAGCTTTCTTT
CATSDNRGLSTEAFF
>TRBJ1-1|-|-|TRBV25-1
TGTGCCAGCAGCCTAAACCCCCAGGAAGCTTTCTTT
CASSLNPQEAFF
>TRBJ1-2|-|few|TRBV25-1
TGTGCCAGCAGTGGATTTAGGGGTATGACTGGCTACACCTTC
CASSGFRGMTGYTF
>TRBJ2-5|-|few|TRBV4-1
TGCGCCAGCAGACGCCAGGTGGTGAGCCAAGAGACCCAGTACTTC
CASRRQVVSQETQYF
>TRBJ2-2|-|-|TRBV27
TGTGCCAGCAGTTTAATGTCTAGCGTGAACACCGGGGAGCTGTTTTTT
CASSLMSSVNTGELFF
>TRBJ2-5|-|few|TRBV10-3
TGTGCCATCAGTGAGCCTGACGGGACCCAGTACTTC
CAISEPDGTQYF
>TRBJ2-1|TRBD1|once|TRBV29-1
TGCAGCGCGGGACAGGGGGCCCACAATGAGCAGTTCTTC
CSAGQGAHNEQFF
>TRBJ2-7|TRBD2|-|TRBV4-1
TGCGCCAGCAGCCAATGGGCTAGCGGGGTTTCGGACGAGCAGTACTTC
CASSQWASGVSDEQYF
>TRBJ1-2|-|-|TRBV20-1
TGCAGTGCTATTGCCGCCGCCTCCTATGGCTACACCTTC
CSAIAAASYGYTF
>TRBJ2-7|TRBD2|-|TRBV4-1
TGCGCCAGCAGCCTAAAGGGACTAGCGGGAACCTACGAGCAGTACTTC
CASSLKGLAGTYEQYF
>TRBJ1-2|-|-|TRBV6-2/TRBV6-3
TGTGCCAGCAGTTCGACCGGGACGGTATCCCCAGGCTACACCTTC
CASSSTGTVSPGYTF
>TRBJ1-2|TRBD1|once|TRBV5-1
TGCGCCAGCAGCTCTGACAGGGCGCCCTATGGCTACACCTTC
CASSSDRAPYGYTF
>TRBJ1-1|TRBD1|-|TRBV15
TGTGCCACCAGCATGCGGACAGGAACCATGAACACTGAAGCTTTCTTT
CATSMRTGTMNTEAFF
>TRBJ2-5|TRBD1|few|TRBV12-3/TRBV12-4
TGTGCCAGCACTGACAGGGGACCCCTGGAGACCCAGTACTTC
CASTDRGPLETQYF
>TRBJ2-1|TRBD2|many|TRBV20-1
TGCAGTGCTAGTCGAGGGGGGACTAGCGGGGAGCTTGGGAATGAGCAGTTCTTC
CSASRGGTSGELGNEQFF
>TRBJ2-1|-|-|TRBV29-1
TGCAGCATTTCCGTAAGTGGCGATGAGCAGTTCTTC
CSISVSGDEQFF
>TRBJ2-7|-|once|TRBV20-1
TGCAGTGCTAAAGTCCCATTCCCGGGGTCAGTAACCCAGTACTTC
CSAKVPFPGSVTQYF
>TRBJ1-1|TRBD1|-|TRBV20-1
TGCAGTGCTCGGGACAGAGCGGGTTACACTGAAGCTTTCTTT
CSARDRAGYTEAFF
>TRBJ2-1|TRBD2|-|TRBV20-1
TGCAGTGCTGTAGCGGGAGGACTAATAAACAATGAGCAGTTCTTC
CSAVAGGLINNEQFF
>TRBJ1-2|TRBD1|-|TRBV5-5
TGTGCCAGCAGCTTGGTATCGGGACAGCCCTATAGCTACACCTTC
CASSLVSGQPYSYTF
>TRBJ2-1|TRBD2|-|TRBV20-1
TGCAGTGCTAGGAGGTTGGGGACTAGCGGGGGGGCTTACAATGAGCAGTTCTTC
CSARRLGTSGGAYNEQFF
>TRBJ2-3|TRBD1|-|TRBV20-1
TGCAGTGCTGGGGGACAGGGAGATATAAATACGCAGTATTTT
CSAGGQGDINTQYF
>TRBJ2-1|-|few|TRBV29-1
TGCAGCGGCTTCGGGGACGGCATCGAGCAGTTCTTC
CSGFGDGIEQFF
>TRBJ1-2|-|once|TRBV29-1
TGCAGCGCCTTTCCGACAGGTGCCTATGGCTACACCTTC
CSAFPTGAYGYTF
>TRBJ2-1|-|-|TRBV6-1
TGTGCCAGCAGTGATGCCGGGGACAATGAGCAGTTCTTC
CASSDAGDNEQFF
>TRBJ2-5|TRBD2|-|TRBV12-3/TRBV12-4
TGTGCCAGTGGGACTAGCGGGACCCAAGAGACCCAGTACTTC
CASGTSGTQETQYF
>TRBJ1-4|-|few|TRBV29-1
TGCAGCGTTGAAGAGGGGAAAGAACTGTTTTTT
CSVEEGKELFF
>TRBJ2-1|TRBD1|-|TRBV25-1
TGTGCCAGCACCTGGACAGGGGGCAATGAGCAGTTCTTC
CASTWTGGNEQFF
>TRBJ2-1|-|-|TRBV20-1
TGCAGTGCTAGAGTTACGGAGCAGTTCTTC
CSARVTEQFF
>TRBJ2-7|-|few|TRBV29-1
TGCAGCGTCAGGCCTCAGGGGCGGTACGAGCAGTACTTC
CSVRPQGRYEQYF
>TRBJ2-1|TRBD2|once|TRBV11-3
TGTGCCAGCAGCTTAGGCGGGGGGTTGAACAATGAGCAGTTCTTC
CASSLGGGLNNEQFF
>TRBJ2-7|-|few|TRBV9
TGTGCCAGCAGCGTATCTCCGGGCTACGAGCAGTACTTC
CASSVSPGYEQYF
>TRBJ2-1|-|few|TRBV20-1
TGCAGTGCTAGAGATCCCGGGGTAAGCTCCTACAATGAGCAGTTCTTC
CSARDPGVSSYNEQFF
>TRBJ2-1|TRBD1|-|TRBV7-9
TGTGCCAGCAGCTCAAAGGAAGGACAGGGAAGGAACAATGAGCAGTTCTTC
CASSSKEGQGRNNEQFF
>TRBJ2-1|-|-|TRBV5-1
TGCGCCAGCAGCTTATTGGAGGGGGCTATTATCGATGAGCAGTTCTTC
CASSLLEGAIIDEQFF
>TRBJ1-4|-|-|TRBV5-1
TGCGCCAGCAGCCCCCACGGGGGTAATGAAAAACTGTTTTTT
CASSPHGGNEKLFF
>TRBJ2-3|TRBD2|-|TRBV5-5
TGTGCCAGCAGCTTGGTGAGGTGGGAGGGTTTCAACACAGATACGCAGTATTTT
CASSLVRWEGFNTDTQYF
>TRBJ2-5|TRBD1|-|TRBV15
TGTGCCACCAGCGTCCCAGGGGGCACCTACCAACAGACCCAGTACTTC
CATSVPGGTYQQTQYF
>TRBJ2-5|TRBD1|-|TRBV29-1
TGCAGCGTTCCATACAGGGGCGGGGAGACCCAGTACTTC
CSVPYRGGETQYF
>TRBJ1-1|-|few|TRBV27
TGTGCCAGCAGTTTAGGGGTCCTCCTCCCGGCTTTCTTT
CASSLGVLLPAFF
>TRBJ2-7|-|once|TRBV20-1
TGCAGTGCTGCCGACGGGACTTACTACGAGCAGTACTTC
CSAADGTYYEQYF
>TRBJ1-2|TRBD1|-|TRBV12-3/TRBV12-4
TGTGCCAGCAGTATTGGGACAGGGGGAGGCGGCTACACCTTC
CASSIGTGGGGYTF
>TRBJ1-1|-|once|TRBV5-1
TGCGCCAGCAGCGCCTTAACAGGGTTCGGCACTGAAGCTTTCTTT
CASSALTGFGTEAFF
>TRBJ2-3|TRBD1|-|TRBV3-1
TGTGCCAGACCCTGGACAGGGGGTCCCACAGATACGCAGTATTTT
CARPWTGGPTDTQYF
>TRBJ2-1|-|-|TRBV29-1
TGCAGCGTTGAAGGACCTATCGGGAGCTCCTACAATGAGCAGTTCTTC
CSVEGPIGSSYNEQFF
>TRBJ2-3|-|-|TRBV2
TGTGCCAGCAGTGATGTTCTAGCTAGCACAGATACGCAGTATTTT
CASSDVLASTDTQYF
>TRBJ1-4|TRBD1|few|TRBV29-1
TGCAGCGTACCGGGACAGGGAAATGAAAAACTGTTTTTT
CSVPGQGNEKLFF